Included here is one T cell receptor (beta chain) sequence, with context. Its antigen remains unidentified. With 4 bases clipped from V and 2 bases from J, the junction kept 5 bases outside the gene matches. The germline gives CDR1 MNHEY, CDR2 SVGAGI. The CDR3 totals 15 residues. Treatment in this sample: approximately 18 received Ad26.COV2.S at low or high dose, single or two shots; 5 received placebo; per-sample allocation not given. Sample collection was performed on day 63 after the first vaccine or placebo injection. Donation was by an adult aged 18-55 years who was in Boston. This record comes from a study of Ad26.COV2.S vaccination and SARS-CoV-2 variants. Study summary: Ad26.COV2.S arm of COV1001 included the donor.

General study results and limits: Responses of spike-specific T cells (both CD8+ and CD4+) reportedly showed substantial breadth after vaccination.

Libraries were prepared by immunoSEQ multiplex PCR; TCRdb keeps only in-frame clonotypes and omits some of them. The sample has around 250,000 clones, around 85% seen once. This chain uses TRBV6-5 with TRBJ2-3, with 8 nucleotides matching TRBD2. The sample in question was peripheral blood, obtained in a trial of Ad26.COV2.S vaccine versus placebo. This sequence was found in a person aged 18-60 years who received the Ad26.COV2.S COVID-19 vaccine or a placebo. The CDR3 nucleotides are TGTGCCAGCAGTTCGCCTAGCGGGCCCACAGATACGCAGTATTTT. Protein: CASSSPSGPTDTQYF.